The 10 T cell receptor beta chains presented below share a single source sample, sequenced in a study of cytomegalovirus exposure and HLA in healthy donors. PCR employed 60 Vbeta and 13 Jbeta primers. Measured with immunoSEQ multiplex PCR; TCRdb has only the in-frame clones, and not every one. The profile shows some 150,000 clones, about 80% of them singletons. The sequenced material came from PBMCs. The origin of the receptors is a man between 25 and 39 years old in good health and CMV-seropositive.

V and J are TRBV4-2 and TRBJ2-7, with D possibly matching TRBD2 (6 bases). Germline CDR1 is LGHNA and CDR2 is YNFKEQ. The CDR3 spans 14 residues. Trimming stripped 1 base from V and 1 base from J, with 8 bases between. The CDR3 protein is CASSQAGESYEQYF. As DNA, the CDR3 is TGTGCCAGCAGCCAAGCGGGAGAGTCCTACGAGCAGTACTTC.

The chain combines TRBV10-1 with TRBJ2-7; D perhaps matches TRBD1 (5 bases). V lost 2 bases, J lost 4 bases, and 6 bases lay in between. This CDR3 is built from 12 residues. Germline assignment: CDR1 WNHNN and CDR2 SYGVQD (reference sequence). In DNA, the CDR3 is TGCGCCAGCAGTGAGGCAGGGTACGAGCAGTACTTC. Protein product: CASSEAGYEQYF.

The genes are TRBV30 and TRBJ1-2; 11 nucleotides align to TRBD1. V lost 3 bases to trimming and J lost 8 bases; unmatched junction nucleotides: 17. Germline lookup yields CDR1 GTSNPN and CDR2 SVGIG (reference sequence). This CDR3 is 17 amino acids long. CDR3 in DNA: TGTGCCTGGAGCCCTCCGGGACAGGGGGGCCGTGTTGTCGGCTACACCTTC. Amino acid sequence: CAWSPPGQGGRVVGYTF.

The chain combines TRBV7-9 with TRBJ1-5; 7 nucleotides line up with TRBD1. V shed 3 bases, J shed 11 bases, and the junction held 4 bases outside the gene matches. Germline lookup yields CDR1 SEHNR and CDR2 FQNEAQ (reference sequence). This CDR3 spans 12 amino acids. The CDR3 region is CASSFLQGTQHF. CDR3 nucleotide sequence: TGTGCCAGCAGCTTCCTACAGGGGACCCAGCATTTT.

The V and J genes are TRBV9 and TRBJ2-1, with D hard to call. The ends were cut back, 0 bases at V and 2 bases at J, with 9 bases in the middle. This CDR3 has 15 residues. The germline gives CDR1 SGDLS, CDR2 YYNGEE. CDR3 DNA: TGTGCCAGCAGCGTAGAGTGGAGCCCCTACAATGAGCAGTTCTTC. This sequence encodes CASSVEWSPYNEQFF.

This chain links TRBV6-5 with TRBJ1-1; D unclear. Germline CDR1 MNHEY, CDR2 SVGAGI. The germline V and J ends were trimmed by 2 bases and 5 bases, with 9 bases remaining between them. CDR3 length: 13 amino acids. The DNA of the CDR3 is TGTGCCAGCAGTTACCCGGGAGAGACTGAAGCTTTCTTT. Translated, it gives CASSYPGETEAFF.

The genes are TRBV2 and TRBJ1-3; 7 bases align to TRBD1. There are 16 residues in the CDR3. Germline CDR1 reads SNHLY; CDR2 reads FYNNEI. Trimming removed 7 bases from V and 0 bases from J; junction bases left unmatched: 9. Here the CDR3 reads CASIGWDSDSGNTIYF. Written as DNA, the CDR3 is TGTGCCAGCATAGGATGGGACAGCGACTCTGGAAACACCATATATTTT.

The V gene is TRBV5-5, the J gene TRBJ1-4, with a tentative D call TRBD1 (5 bases). Per the germline V gene, CDR1 is SGHKS and CDR2 is YYEKEE (reference sequence). Trimming stripped 4 bases from V and 10 bases from J, with 17 bases between. The CDR3 is 14 amino acids. The CDR3 nucleotides read TGTGCCAGCAGCCAGGAGTGGGTCGGGGGAAAACTGTTTTTT. This encodes CASSQEWVGGKLFF. Looking up the rest from reference TRBV5-5 and TRBJ1-4 gives the full variable domain: DAGVTQSPTHLIKTRGQQVTLRCSPISGHKSVSWYQQVLGQGPQFIFQYYEKEERGRGNFPDRFSARQFPNYSSELNVNALLLGDSALYLCASSQEWVGGKLFFGSGTQLSVL.

The gene calls are TRBV2 and TRBJ2-1; the D is unclear. Trimming shortened V by 6 bases and J by 10 bases, and 10 bases separated the two germline ends. CDR3 length: 11 residues. Germline values: CDR1 SNHLY, CDR2 FYNNEI. CDR3: CASRPDGEQFF. CDR3 nucleotides: TGTGCCAGCAGACCAGACGGGGAGCAGTTCTTC.

The genes are TRBV19 and TRBJ1-3; D is unresolved. Trimming took off 11 bases at V and 4 bases at J, with 18 bases between the two ends. Germline CDR1 is LNHDA and CDR2 is SQIVND (reference sequence). The CDR3 has 14 residues. The DNA for the CDR3 is TGTGCCCCTACCCGCGTCCGCGAAGGAAACACCATATATTTT. It encodes CAPTRVREGNTIYF.